The sequence of this TCR beta chain was determined in a study of Graves' ophthalmopathy and Graves' hyperthyroidism. This CDR3 comprises 15 residues. The germline V gene has CDR1 MGHDK and CDR2 SYGVNS. Amplification targeted the TCR beta CDR3 regions, with RNA transcripts as the source material. RT-PCR in the first round used HTBI primers; a second-round multiplex PCR followed. One entry per CDR3 protein results from TCRdb running MiXCR on the multiplex PCR reads. The sample holds about 740,000 distinct CDR3 sequences; 40% are singletons and the top ten take about 40%. Comments on this clonotype: A read error may produce the germline difference seen at one junction end.

Ophthalmopathy donors showed moderate-to-severe activity, CAS ≥3, NOSPECS ≥4 and a duration under 3 months. The PBMCs were taken from approximately 9.7 ml of fresh peripheral blood. Material: peripheral blood. The V and J genes are TRBV25-1 and TRBJ1-6; 9 positions agree with TRBD1. This TCR was recovered from an adult man with Graves' ophthalmopathy. CDR3 sequence: CACSATRQGDSPLHF. CDR3 nucleotide sequence: TGTGCCTGCAGTGCTACCCGACAGGGGGATTCACCCCTCCACTTT.